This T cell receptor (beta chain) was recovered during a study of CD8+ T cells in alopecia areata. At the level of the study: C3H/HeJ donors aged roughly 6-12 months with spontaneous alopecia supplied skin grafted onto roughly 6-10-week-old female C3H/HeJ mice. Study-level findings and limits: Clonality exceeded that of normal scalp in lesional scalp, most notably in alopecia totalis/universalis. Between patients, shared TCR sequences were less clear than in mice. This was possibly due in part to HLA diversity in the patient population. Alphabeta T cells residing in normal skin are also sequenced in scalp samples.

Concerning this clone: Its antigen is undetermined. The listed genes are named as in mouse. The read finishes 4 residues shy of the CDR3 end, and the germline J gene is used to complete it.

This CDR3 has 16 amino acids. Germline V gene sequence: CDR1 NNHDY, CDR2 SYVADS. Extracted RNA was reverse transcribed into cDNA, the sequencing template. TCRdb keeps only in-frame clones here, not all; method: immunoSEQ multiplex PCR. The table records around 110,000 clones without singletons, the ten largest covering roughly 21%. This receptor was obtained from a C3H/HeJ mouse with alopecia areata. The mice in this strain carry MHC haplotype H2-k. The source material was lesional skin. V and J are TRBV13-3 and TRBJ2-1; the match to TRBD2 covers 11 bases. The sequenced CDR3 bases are TGTGCCAGCAGTGATTCGGGGACTGGGGGTCCGGCT. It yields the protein CASSDSGTGGPA. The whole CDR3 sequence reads CASSDSGTGGPAEQFF.